The following is a T cell receptor (beta chain) sequence with its context. This clonotype was seen more than once but under ten times. What antigen it recognizes has not been identified. There are no base qualities to consult, and no much larger clone falls within one base. Amplification of TCR beta CDR3 regions was carried out from RNA transcripts. A first-round RT-PCR of the TCR CDR3 used the HTBI primer set with the Qiagen OneStep RT-PCR kit. Libraries were constructed in a second round of multiplex PCR, after which size selection and purification were performed. Sequencing of the libraries was done on an Illumina HiSeq2000 using paired-end 100 bp reads. In the paper's pipeline: Raw data were processed with SOAPnuke, discarding reads with adapters, uncalled bases, mean Phred below 15, or no exact constant-primer or identifier match. COPE v1.2.5 was used to merge the high-quality paired reads, and each unique nucleotide sequence was defined as a clonotype. MiTCR v1.1 was used to align the clonotypes against IMGT TRBV, TRBD and TRBJ reference segments. The analysis included only V-J combinations with a frequency above 0.0001, which together covered 99.2% of the repertoires. A TCS score was defined as the ratio of F50 (clonal expansion) to E x V (chaos), with BLOSUM62-based TCRdist applied between CDR3 peptides within each V-J. Welch's t-statistics and random forest reduced around 510 V-J features to roughly 13, which were used in a naive Bayes classifier (R e1071). TCRdb reran the public reads through fastp at Q25 and MiXCR, keeping productive beta chains. Entries are consolidated by CDR3 protein sequence, retaining the most common genes and DNA. The V and J calls follow TCRdb's processing rather than the paper's. The sample profile shows fewer than 350,000 distinct CDR3 sequences; 20% to 25% of them were found once. The ten largest clones represent around 50% of the sample.

The data were obtained in a study of T cells in Graves' hyperthyroidism and ophthalmopathy (dated by TCRdb to between 2017 and 2020). Study-level background: Peripheral blood samples were taken at initial diagnosis, before any treatment was given. To identify distinguishing TCR V-J signatures, a discovery cohort of some 99 patients was used, comprising some 43 with Graves' ophthalmopathy and around 60 with stable Graves' hyperthyroidism. The approximately 90 discovery patients were divided at random into training and test sets in a 7:3 ratio. The paper reports TCR Vbeta CDR3 sequencing of approximately 130 peripheral blood samples: some 44 ophthalmopathy, under 80 hyperthyroidism and 17 progressor patients. Thyroid tissue and blood T-cell repertoires from roughly six Graves' hyperthyroidism patients were also compared in the study. Prospective prediction of ophthalmopathy was tested in an independent validation cohort of 18 to 20 hyperthyroidism patients and roughly 16 patients who later progressed to ophthalmopathy. Following sampling, methimazole starting at 30 mg daily was given to hyperthyroidism patients, and high-dose intravenous methylprednisolone was given to ophthalmopathy patients. Points the paper makes about the study in general: In validation, progression to ophthalmopathy was predicted by the model with approximately 67% sensitivity and roughly 76% specificity, a median of approximately 7.1 months before onset. In cross-validation, a model built on a 13 V-J signature told ophthalmopathy apart from stable hyperthyroidism with 87.88% sensitivity and around 84% specificity, and in testing the same model reached 80%/75%. Most expanded thyroid clonotypes (frequency above 0.001) were also detected in blood, suggesting blood repertoires may reflect thyroid immune responses. Sample size was not statistically predetermined, and investigators were not blinded to group allocation.

Graves' hyperthyroidism was defined as stable when no progression to ophthalmopathy occurred over 18 months of follow-up. Hyperthyroidism patients were newly diagnosed, had a disease duration of under 2 months, and were aged 18 to 65 years. The study excluded patients with uncontrolled infections, other autoimmune diseases, pregnancy or lactation. Diagnoses were based on clinical symptoms, serum thyroxine and TRAb, thyroid ultrasound and orbital computed tomography. Ficoll-Paque density gradient centrifugation was used to isolate PBMCs from about 10 ml of fresh peripheral blood. Total RNA was extracted with Trizol reagent, and quality was checked on an Agilent 2100 Bioanalyzer. The CDR3 spans 16 residues, from the cysteine through the phenylalanine. The only DNA kept is the CDR3, 48 bases in frame from the first base. V was cut back by 5 bases and J by 2 bases, leaving a gap of 15 bases between them. Taken from the germline V gene (reference sequence), the CDR1 and CDR2 loops are PRHDT and FYEKMQ.

The origin of this receptor is a woman aged 45-59 years with Graves' hyperthyroidism. Sequenced sample: blood. The chain employs TRBV13 and TRBJ2-2; 5 matching bases give a weak D call of TRBD1. The CDR3 amino acid sequence is: CASSTRTNRNTGELFF. The sequenced DNA is TGTGCCAGCAGCACCCGGACAAATCGAAACACCGGGGAGCTGTTTTTT.